Listed below are T cell receptor beta chains from one sample, sequenced in a study of shared clonotypes between healthy human individuals. TCRdb keeps only in-frame clones here, not all; method: immunoSEQ multiplex PCR. The data show roughly 1,100,000 clones, with around 74% seen just once and about 1.4% held by the top ten. The material sequenced was memory CD4+ T cells sorted from blood. The receptors derive from a man in his late teens or twenties in good health. The CDR3 runs from the conserved cysteine through the conserved F or W. The D gene is left open where the match is weak. Rows may omit the clone size; those that give it use once, few, many or a size class.

D	V	size	J	DNA	CDR3
NA	TRBV5-1	NA	TRBJ2-2	TGCGCCAGCAGCTTGGAGGCGGGGAGGAACACCGGGGAGCTGTTTTTT	CASSLEAGRNTGELFF
NA	TRBV5-4	NA	TRBJ2-3	TGTGCCAGCAGCTTGGTTGGGGGAGTGAACGCGGATACGCAGTATTTT	CASSLVGGVNADTQYF
TRBD2	TRBV7-6	NA	TRBJ2-1	TGTGCCAGCAGCCCACCATTTTCTAGCGGGAGGGCCTCTAGCCACAATGAGCAGTTCTTC	CASSPPFSSGRASSHNEQFF
TRBD1	TRBV27	few	TRBJ1-4	TGTGCCAGCAGTTTCAGGGGACAGGGGGCTTTGGGTGAAAAACTGTTTTTT	CASSFRGQGALGEKLFF
NA	TRBV2	NA	TRBJ1-5	TGTGCCAGCAGTGAAGCGCAGAATAGCAATCAGCCCCAGCATTTT	CASSEAQNSNQPQHF
NA	TRBV7-9	few	TRBJ2-3	TGTGCCAGCAGCTTAGCGCAATCTAGTCCGTATACGCAGTATTTT	CASSLAQSSPYTQYF
TRBD1	TRBV10-1	NA	TRBJ2-7	TGCGCCAGCAGTGAGACCTACAGGGGTGAGCAGTACTTC	CASSETYRGEQYF
NA	TRBV6-6	NA	TRBJ1-2	TGTGCCAGCAAGTACGGAGGGGGAGGCTACACCTTC	CASKYGGGGYTF
TRBD1	TRBV6-5	few	TRBJ2-7	TGTGCCAGCACCAGCACAGGGGGCTACGAGCAGTACTTC	CASTSTGGYEQYF
TRBD2	TRBV4-3	NA	TRBJ2-7	TGCGCCAGCAGCCAAGGAGCAGAGGCCAGGGAGGGCGAGCAGTACTTC	CASSQGAEAREGEQYF
TRBD1	TRBV28	NA	TRBJ1-1	TGTGCCAGCAGTAGACAGGGATGGTCTGAAGCTTTCTTT	CASSRQGWSEAFF
NA	TRBV30	NA	TRBJ1-6	TGTGCCTGGAGCGCTCAGGGGCGCAATTCACCCCTCCACTTT	CAWSAQGRNSPLHF
NA	TRBV19	NA	TRBJ2-3	TGTGCCAGTAACGACCCGGGGGCGAGCACAGATACGCAGTATTTT	CASNDPGASTDTQYF
NA	TRBV7-2	NA	TRBJ2-3	TGTGCCAGCAGCTTAGCGGGTCCAAATACGCAGTATTTT	CASSLAGPNTQYF